Listed below are T cell receptor beta chains from one sample, sequenced in a study of blood T cells in healthy people across ages. Via MiXCR, TCRdb re-called the 5' RACE reads, giving one row per CDR3 protein. The data show some 760,000 distinct CDR3 sequences, roughly 25% seen once. These data were likewise used in another study, on T cells of mothers and their children.

Source material: blood. These receptors all stem from a boy between 5 and 17 years old in good health. Both conserved end residues are part of each CDR3. D genes are given only for firm matches. The size field is filled for only some rows; it gives once, few, many or a size class.

CDR3aa	CDR3nt	v_gene	len	abundance	d_gene	j_gene
CSARQGGSEKLFF	TGCAGCGCACGACAGGGCGGGAGTGAAAAACTGTTTTTT	TRBV29-1	13	-	TRBD1	TRBJ1-4
CASSETPLAGADTQYF	TGTGCCAGCAGCGAGACCCCACTAGCGGGAGCAGATACGCAGTATTTT	TRBV11-2	16	-	TRBD2	TRBJ2-3
CASSLAAMKGTQYF	TGTGCCAGCAGTTTAGCAGCAATGAAGGGTACGCAGTATTTT	TRBV12-3/TRBV12-4	14	few	-	TRBJ2-3
CASSSLWGDEKLFF	TGTGCCAGCAGCTCCCTTTGGGGGGATGAAAAACTGTTTTTT	TRBV7-9	14	few	-	TRBJ1-4
CASSLSPARTLQETQYF	TGTGCCAGCAGTTTATCCCCGGCTAGAACACTCCAAGAGACCCAGTACTTC	TRBV27	17	-	-	TRBJ2-5
CASSVGLAGSYNEQFF	TGTGCCAGCAGCGTGGGACTAGCGGGCTCCTACAATGAGCAGTTCTTC	TRBV11-2	16	-	TRBD2	TRBJ2-1
CASSLGAAGMYEQYF	TGTGCCAGCAGCTTAGGCGCGGCAGGGATGTACGAGCAGTACTTC	TRBV7-9	15	few	-	TRBJ2-7
CSVLLLTDTQYF	TGCAGCGTTCTCCTCCTTACAGATACGCAGTATTTT	TRBV29-1	12	-	-	TRBJ2-3
CASSVGPGQSLGQYF	TGTGCCAGCAGCGTAGGACCCGGGCAATCCCTGGGGCAGTACTTC	TRBV9	15	many	-	TRBJ2-7
CASNLRDRGGETQYF	TGTGCCAGCAACTTAAGGGACAGGGGAGGGGAGACCCAGTACTTC	TRBV13	15	once	TRBD1	TRBJ2-5
CASSSTGDQQYF	TGTGCCAGCAGTTCCACAGGGGACCAGCAGTACTTC	TRBV27	12	-	TRBD1	TRBJ2-7
CSARDMTGGPSYNSPLHF	TGCAGTGCTAGAGATATGACAGGGGGCCCTTCCTATAATTCACCCCTCCACTTT	TRBV20-1	18	-	TRBD1	TRBJ1-6
CSAKLAGGISYNEQFF	TGCAGTGCTAAACTAGCGGGGGGGATCTCCTACAATGAGCAGTTCTTC	TRBV20-1	16	-	TRBD2	TRBJ2-1
CASSYVWGPQHF	TGTGCCAGCAGTTACGTGTGGGGGCCCCAGCATTTT	TRBV6-2/TRBV6-3	12	-	-	TRBJ1-5
CASSPFQGWGGYTF	TGTGCCAGCAGCCCTTTCCAAGGCTGGGGTGGCTACACCTTC	TRBV14	14	many	-	TRBJ1-2
CASNTGASFSPLHF	TGTGCCAGTAATACAGGGGCGTCTTTTTCACCCCTCCACTTT	TRBV7-2	14	few	TRBD1	TRBJ1-6
CASRLGNEQFF	TGTGCCAGCAGGCTAGGGAATGAGCAGTTCTTC	TRBV7-2	11	-	-	TRBJ2-1
CASCRGAVHEQFF	TGTGCCAGCTGCAGGGGGGCGGTGCATGAGCAGTTCTTC	TRBV7-9	13	-	-	TRBJ2-1
CASSGLLGQNYELYF	TGTGCCAGCAGCGGGCTACTAGGCCAAAACTACGAGCTGTACTTC	TRBV27	15	once	-	TRBJ2-5
CASSPLDGPYEQYF	TGTGCCAGCAGCCCATTGGACGGACCCTACGAGCAGTACTTC	TRBV7-2	14	-	-	TRBJ2-7
CSATRAIYEQYF	TGCAGTGCAACCCGGGCCATCTACGAGCAGTACTTC	TRBV20-1	12	few	-	TRBJ2-7
CASSPTGVRTEAFF	TGTGCCAGCAGCCCGACTGGGGTGCGGACTGAAGCTTTCTTT	TRBV5-6	14	-	-	TRBJ1-1
CATSDLNPGTGGIEQFF	TGTGCCACCAGTGATTTGAACCCCGGGACAGGCGGAATCGAGCAGTTCTTC	TRBV24-1	17	few	TRBD1	TRBJ2-1
CASSPSDSYYEQYF	TGCGCCAGCAGCCCTTCCGACAGTTACTACGAGCAGTACTTC	TRBV5-1	14	-	-	TRBJ2-7
CASSNSGTNTDTQYF	TGTGCCAGCAGCAATTCCGGGACAAACACAGATACGCAGTATTTT	TRBV9	15	-	-	TRBJ2-3
CSARDPGGPGQYF	TGCAGTGCTAGAGATCCGGGGGGCCCCGGGCAGTACTTC	TRBV20-1	13	-	-	TRBJ2-7